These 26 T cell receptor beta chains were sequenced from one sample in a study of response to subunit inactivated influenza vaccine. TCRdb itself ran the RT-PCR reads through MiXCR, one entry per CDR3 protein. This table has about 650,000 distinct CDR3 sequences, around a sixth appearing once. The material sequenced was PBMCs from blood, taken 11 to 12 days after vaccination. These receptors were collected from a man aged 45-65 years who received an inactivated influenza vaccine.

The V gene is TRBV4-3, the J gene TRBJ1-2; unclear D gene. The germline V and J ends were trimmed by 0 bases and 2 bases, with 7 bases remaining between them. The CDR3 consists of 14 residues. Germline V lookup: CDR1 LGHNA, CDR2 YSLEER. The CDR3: CASSQDLANYGYTF. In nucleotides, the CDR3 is TGCGCCAGCAGCCAAGATCTGGCCAACTATGGCTACACCTTC.

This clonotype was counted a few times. CDR3 nucleotide sequence: TGTGCCAGCAGCCGTACTGGGCTAGCGGCCCATGAGCAGTTCTTC. Translating gives CASSRTGLAAHEQFF. The chain combines TRBV7-2 with TRBJ2-1; TRBD2 aligns across 7 bases. This CDR3 is built from 15 residues. Germline CDR1 and CDR2: SGHTA and FQGNSA. V lost 5 bases to trimming and J lost 8 bases; unmatched junction nucleotides: 12.

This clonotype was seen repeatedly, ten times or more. The CDR3, as DNA: TGTGCCAGCAGTAGCCCCGGAGATGGCTATGGCTACACCTTC. Its protein is CASSSPGDGYGYTF. V usage is TRBV6-1 and J usage is TRBJ1-2, with unresolved D. V lost 5 bases, J lost 4 bases, and 14 bases lay in between. Germline V CDR1 and CDR2: MNHNS, SASEGT. This CDR3 has 14 amino acids.

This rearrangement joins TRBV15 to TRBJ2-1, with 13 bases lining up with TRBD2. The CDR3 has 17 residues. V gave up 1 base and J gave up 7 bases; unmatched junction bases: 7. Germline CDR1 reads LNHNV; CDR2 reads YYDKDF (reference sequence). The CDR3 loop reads CATSRGLLAGGRNEQFF. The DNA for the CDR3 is TGTGCCACCAGCAGAGGATTACTAGCGGGAGGGCGGAATGAGCAGTTCTTC.

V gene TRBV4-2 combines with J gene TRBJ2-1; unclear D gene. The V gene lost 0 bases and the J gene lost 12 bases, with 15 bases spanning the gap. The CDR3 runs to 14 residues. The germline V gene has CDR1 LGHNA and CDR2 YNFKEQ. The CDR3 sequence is CASSQDTHSQVQFF. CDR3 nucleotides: TGTGCCAGCAGCCAAGATACCCACTCTCAGGTGCAGTTCTTC.

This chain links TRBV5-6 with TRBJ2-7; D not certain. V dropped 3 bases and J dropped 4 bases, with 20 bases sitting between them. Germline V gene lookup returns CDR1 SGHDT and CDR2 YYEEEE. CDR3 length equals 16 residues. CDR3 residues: CASSSAAVLLVYEQYF. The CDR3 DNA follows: TGTGCCAGCAGCTCGGCTGCAGTTCTTCTGGTGTACGAGCAGTACTTC.

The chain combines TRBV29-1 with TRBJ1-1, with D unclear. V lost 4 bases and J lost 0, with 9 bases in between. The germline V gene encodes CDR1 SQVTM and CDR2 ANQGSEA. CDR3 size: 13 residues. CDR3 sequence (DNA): TGCAGCGTTGTGGCAGCGATGAACACTGAAGCTTTCTTT. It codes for CSVVAAMNTEAFF. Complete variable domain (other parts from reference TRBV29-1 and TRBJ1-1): SAVISQKPSRDICQRGTSLTIQCQVDSQVTMMFWYRQQPGQSLTLIATANQGSEATYESGFVIDKFPISRPNLTFSTLTVSNMSPEDSSIYLCSVVAAMNTEAFFGQGTRLTVV.

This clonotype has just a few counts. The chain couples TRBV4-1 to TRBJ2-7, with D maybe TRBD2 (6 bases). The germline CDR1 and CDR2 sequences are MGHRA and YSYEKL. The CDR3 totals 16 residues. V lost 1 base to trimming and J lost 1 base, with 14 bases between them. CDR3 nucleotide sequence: TGCGCCAGCAGCCAAGTTACTACTAGCAGGTCCTACGAGCAGTACTTC. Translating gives CASSQVTTSRSYEQYF.

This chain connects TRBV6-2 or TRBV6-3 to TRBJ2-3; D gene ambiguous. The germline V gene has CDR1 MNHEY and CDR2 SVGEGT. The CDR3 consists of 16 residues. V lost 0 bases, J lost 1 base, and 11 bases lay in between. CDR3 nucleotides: TGTGCCAGCAGTTACTCGACGACGGACCGCACAGATACGCAGTATTTT. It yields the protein CASSYSTTDRTDTQYF.

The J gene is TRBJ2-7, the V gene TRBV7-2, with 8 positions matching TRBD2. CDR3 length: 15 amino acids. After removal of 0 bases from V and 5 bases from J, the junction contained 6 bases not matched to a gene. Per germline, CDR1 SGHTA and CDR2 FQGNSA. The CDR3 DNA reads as TGTGCCAGCAGCTTAGCGTCGGGAGGGCCCGACGAGCAGTACTTC. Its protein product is CASSLASGGPDEQYF.

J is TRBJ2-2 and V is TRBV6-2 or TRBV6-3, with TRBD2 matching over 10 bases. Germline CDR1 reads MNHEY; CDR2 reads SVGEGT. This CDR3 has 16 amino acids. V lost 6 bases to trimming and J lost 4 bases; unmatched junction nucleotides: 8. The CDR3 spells CASRNRAGGITGELFF. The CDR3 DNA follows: TGTGCCAGCAGAAACCGAGCGGGAGGGATCACCGGGGAGCTGTTTTTT.

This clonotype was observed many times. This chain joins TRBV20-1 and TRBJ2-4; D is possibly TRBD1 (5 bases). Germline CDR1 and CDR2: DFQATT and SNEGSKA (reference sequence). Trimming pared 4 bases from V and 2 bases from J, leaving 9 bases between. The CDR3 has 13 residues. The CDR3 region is CSATTDSKNIQYF. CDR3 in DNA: TGCAGTGCTACGACAGATTCCAAAAACATTCAGTACTTC.

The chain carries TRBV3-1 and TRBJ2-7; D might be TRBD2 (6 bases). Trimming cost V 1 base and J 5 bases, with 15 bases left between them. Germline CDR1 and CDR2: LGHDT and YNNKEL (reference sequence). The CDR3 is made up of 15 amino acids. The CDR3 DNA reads TGTGCCAGCAGCCAAGCATCGGGACTCAAAGACGAGCAGTACTTC. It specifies CASSQASGLKDEQYF.

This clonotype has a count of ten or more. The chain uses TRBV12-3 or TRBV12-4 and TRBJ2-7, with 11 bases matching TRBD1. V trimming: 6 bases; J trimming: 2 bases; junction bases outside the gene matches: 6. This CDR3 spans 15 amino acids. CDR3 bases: TGTGCCAGCAGGTTTGGGACAGGGGGTGCCTACGAGCAGTACTTC. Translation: CASRFGTGGAYEQYF.

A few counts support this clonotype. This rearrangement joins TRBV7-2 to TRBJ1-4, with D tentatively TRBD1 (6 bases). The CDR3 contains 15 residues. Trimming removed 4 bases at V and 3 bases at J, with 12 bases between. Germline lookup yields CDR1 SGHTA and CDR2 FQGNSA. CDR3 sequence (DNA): TGTGCCAGCAGCTCTAACACAGGGTCTAATGAAAAACTGTTTTTT. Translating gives CASSSNTGSNEKLFF.

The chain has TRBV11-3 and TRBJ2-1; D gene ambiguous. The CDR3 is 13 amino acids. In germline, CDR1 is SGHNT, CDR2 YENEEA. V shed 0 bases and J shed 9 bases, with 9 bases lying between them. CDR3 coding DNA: TGTGCCAGCAGCTTAGACGGGCCCCGTGAGCAGTTCTTC. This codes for CASSLDGPREQFF.

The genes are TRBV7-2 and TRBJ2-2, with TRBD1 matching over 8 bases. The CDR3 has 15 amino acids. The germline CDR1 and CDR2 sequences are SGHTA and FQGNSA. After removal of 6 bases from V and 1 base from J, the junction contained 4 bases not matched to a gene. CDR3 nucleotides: TGTGCCAGCAGATACGGGACAGGGAACACCGGGGAGCTGTTTTTT. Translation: CASRYGTGNTGELFF.

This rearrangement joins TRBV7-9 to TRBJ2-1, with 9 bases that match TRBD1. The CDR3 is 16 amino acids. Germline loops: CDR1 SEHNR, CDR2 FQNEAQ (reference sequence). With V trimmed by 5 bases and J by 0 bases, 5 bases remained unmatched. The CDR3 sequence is CASSPTGGSSYNEQFF. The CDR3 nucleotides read TGTGCCAGCAGCCCGACAGGGGGTAGCTCCTACAATGAGCAGTTCTTC.

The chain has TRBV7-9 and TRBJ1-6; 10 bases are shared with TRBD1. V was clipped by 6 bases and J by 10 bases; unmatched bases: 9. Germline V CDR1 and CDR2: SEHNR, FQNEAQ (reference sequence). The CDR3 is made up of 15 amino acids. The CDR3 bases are TGTGCCAGCAGTTCGGGGACAGGGGTAAAATCACCCCTCCACTTT. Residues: CASSSGTGVKSPLHF.

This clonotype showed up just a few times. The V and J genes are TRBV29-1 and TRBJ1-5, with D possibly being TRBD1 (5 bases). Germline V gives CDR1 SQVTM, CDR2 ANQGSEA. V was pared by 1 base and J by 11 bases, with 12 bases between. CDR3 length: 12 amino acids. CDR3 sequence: CSVEVTAGAQHF. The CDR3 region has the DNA TGCAGCGTTGAAGTTACGGCGGGGGCCCAGCATTTT.

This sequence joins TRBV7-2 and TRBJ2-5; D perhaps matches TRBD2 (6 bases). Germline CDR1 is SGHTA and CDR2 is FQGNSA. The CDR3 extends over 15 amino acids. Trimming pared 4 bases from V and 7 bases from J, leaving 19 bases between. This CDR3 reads CASSSGTASVGTQYF. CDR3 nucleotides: TGTGCCAGCAGCTCTGGAACAGCTAGCGTTGGGACCCAGTACTTC.

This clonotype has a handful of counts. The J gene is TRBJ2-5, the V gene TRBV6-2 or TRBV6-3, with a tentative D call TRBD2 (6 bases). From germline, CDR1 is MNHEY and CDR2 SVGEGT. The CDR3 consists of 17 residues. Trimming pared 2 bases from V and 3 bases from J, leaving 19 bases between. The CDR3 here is CASSYTPIGRLEETQYF. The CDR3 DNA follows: TGTGCCAGCAGTTACACCCCCATCGGGAGACTTGAAGAGACCCAGTACTTC.

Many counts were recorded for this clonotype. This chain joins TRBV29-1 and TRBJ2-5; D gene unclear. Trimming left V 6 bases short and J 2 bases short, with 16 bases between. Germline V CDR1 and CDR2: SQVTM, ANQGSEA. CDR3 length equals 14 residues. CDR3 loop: CSVARVDRQETQYF. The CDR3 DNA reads TGCAGCGTGGCCCGCGTGGATAGACAAGAGACCCAGTACTTC.

The CDR3 protein is CASKGAPYYGYTF. The DNA for the CDR3 is TGTGCCAGCAAAGGGGCACCCTACTATGGCTACACCTTC. V is TRBV21-1 and J is TRBJ1-2; the D call TRBD1 from the table was never checked on the DNA. TRBV21-1 is recorded as a pseudogene. The CDR3 consists of 13 residues.

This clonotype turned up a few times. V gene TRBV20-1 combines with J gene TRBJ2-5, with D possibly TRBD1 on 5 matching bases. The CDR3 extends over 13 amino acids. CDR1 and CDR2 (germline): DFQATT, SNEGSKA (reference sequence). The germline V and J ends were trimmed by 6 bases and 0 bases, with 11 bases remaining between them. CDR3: CSAPQENQETQYF. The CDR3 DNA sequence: TGCAGTGCACCACAGGAAAACCAAGAGACCCAGTACTTC.

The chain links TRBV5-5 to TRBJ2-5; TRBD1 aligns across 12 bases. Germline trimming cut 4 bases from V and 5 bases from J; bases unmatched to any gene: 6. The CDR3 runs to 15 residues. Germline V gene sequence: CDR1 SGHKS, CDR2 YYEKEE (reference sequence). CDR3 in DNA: TGTGCCAGCAGCCAGGGACAGGGGGCTTTGGAGACCCAGTACTTC. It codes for CASSQGQGALETQYF. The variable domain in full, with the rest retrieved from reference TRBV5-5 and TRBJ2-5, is DAGVTQSPTHLIKTRGQQVTLRCSPISGHKSVSWYQQVLGQGPQFIFQYYEKEERGRGNFPDRFSARQFPNYSSELNVNALLLGDSALYLCASSQGQGALETQYFGPGTRLLVL.